This is a list of T cell receptor beta chains from one sample in a study of blood T cell repertoires in COVID-19. TCRdb's table, derived via immunoSEQ multiplex PCR, lists solely in-frame clones and lacks some. The repertoire includes hundreds of thousands of clones, 85% to 90% of them detected once, and 1% to 1.5% sits in the top ten. Source material: peripheral blood. These receptors originate from a man between 65 and 79 years old with acute or convalescent COVID-19. Both conserved end residues are part of each CDR3. A D gene is named only where the DNA matches it firmly. A row's size may be missing; if present it is once, few, many or a size class.

>TRBV30|TRBJ2-5|TRBD2|.
TGTGCCTGGGGACTAGCAATGGGTCCCCAGTACTTC
CAWGLAMGPQYF
>TRBV5-5|TRBJ1-4|.|.
TGTGCCAGCAGCTGGCCGGCCCGGGCCGAGGGTGAAAAACTGTTTTTT
CASSWPARAEGEKLFF
>TRBV3-1/TRBV3-2|TRBJ1-4|.|.
TGTGCCAGCAGCCAATGGGGGCAAGGTAATGAAAAACTGTTTTTT
CASSQWGQGNEKLFF
>TRBV19|TRBJ1-1|.|.
TGTGCCAGTAGTGCAGGGCTGAACACTGAAGCTTTCTTT
CASSAGLNTEAFF
>TRBV11-2|TRBJ2-7|TRBD2|.
TGTGCCAGCAGCTCGGGACTAGCGGGAGAAGAGCAGTACTTC
CASSSGLAGEEQYF
>TRBV4-3|TRBJ1-2|TRBD1|once
TGCGCCAGCAGCCCGAAAAGCGACAGGGGGAGCTTTGGCTACACCTTC
CASSPKSDRGSFGYTF
>TRBV19|TRBJ1-5|TRBD1|.
TGTGCCAGTAGTGTCGGCTGGACAGGTAATCAGCCCCAGCATTTT
CASSVGWTGNQPQHF
>TRBV20-1|TRBJ2-3|.|.
TGCAGTGCTCCCGTCGGGGATACGCAGTATTTT
CSAPVGDTQYF
>TRBV11-1|TRBJ2-5|TRBD1|once
TGTGCCAGCAGCAAAAGAACCGGGACAGTAGAGACCCAGTACTTC
CASSKRTGTVETQYF
>TRBV24-1|TRBJ2-1|.|.
TGTGCCACTAAGGACTTTTTCGGTGAGCAGTTCTTC
CATKDFFGEQFF
>TRBV4-3|TRBJ2-1|TRBD1|.
TGCGCCAGCAGCCAAGATGTAAGGACAGGGGTTAGCTCCTACAATGAGCAGTTCTTC
CASSQDVRTGVSSYNEQFF